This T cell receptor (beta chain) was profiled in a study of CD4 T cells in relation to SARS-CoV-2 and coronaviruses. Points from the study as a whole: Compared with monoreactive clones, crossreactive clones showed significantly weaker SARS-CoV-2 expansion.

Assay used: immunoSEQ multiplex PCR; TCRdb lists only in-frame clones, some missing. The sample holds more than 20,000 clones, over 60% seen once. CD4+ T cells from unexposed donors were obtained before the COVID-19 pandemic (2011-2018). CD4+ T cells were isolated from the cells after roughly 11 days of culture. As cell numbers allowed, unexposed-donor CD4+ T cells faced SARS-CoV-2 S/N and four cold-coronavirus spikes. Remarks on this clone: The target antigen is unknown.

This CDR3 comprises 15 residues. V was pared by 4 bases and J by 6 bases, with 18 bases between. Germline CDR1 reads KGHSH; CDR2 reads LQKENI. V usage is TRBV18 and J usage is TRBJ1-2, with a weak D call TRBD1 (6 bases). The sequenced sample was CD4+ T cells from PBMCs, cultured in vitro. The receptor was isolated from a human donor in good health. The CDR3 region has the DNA TGTGCCAGCTCACACCGGGACATATCTATCGATGGCTACACCTTC. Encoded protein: CASSHRDISIDGYTF.